This T cell receptor beta chain emerged from a study of T cell responses to AZD1222 COVID-19 vaccine. Overall study results and limits: The study identified only five to seven AZD1222 recipients as seropositive at baseline.

Analysis merged second doses at about 4 or about 12 weeks. Points on this clone: Its antigen is undetermined.

This table comes from immunoSEQ multiplex PCR, and its TCRdb copy is limited to in-frame clones, with some not included. This sample yields approximately 130,000 clones, of which around 89% are seen a single time; roughly a tenth belongs to the top ten. V dropped 4 bases and J dropped 4 bases, with 15 bases sitting between them. In germline, CDR1 is MNHEY, CDR2 SMNVEV (reference sequence). The CDR3 is 15 residues long. The V gene is TRBV27, the J gene TRBJ2-3; TRBD2 is a possible D gene (5 bases). This receptor was taken from an adult who received the AZD1222 COVID-19 vaccine. Here the sequenced sample was peripheral blood, taken 28 days after the second AZD1222 dose. The CDR3 nucleotides are TGTGCCAGCAGTTCTAGGAGAGGGCTCCCAGATACGCAGTATTTT. This gives the protein CASSSRRGLPDTQYF.